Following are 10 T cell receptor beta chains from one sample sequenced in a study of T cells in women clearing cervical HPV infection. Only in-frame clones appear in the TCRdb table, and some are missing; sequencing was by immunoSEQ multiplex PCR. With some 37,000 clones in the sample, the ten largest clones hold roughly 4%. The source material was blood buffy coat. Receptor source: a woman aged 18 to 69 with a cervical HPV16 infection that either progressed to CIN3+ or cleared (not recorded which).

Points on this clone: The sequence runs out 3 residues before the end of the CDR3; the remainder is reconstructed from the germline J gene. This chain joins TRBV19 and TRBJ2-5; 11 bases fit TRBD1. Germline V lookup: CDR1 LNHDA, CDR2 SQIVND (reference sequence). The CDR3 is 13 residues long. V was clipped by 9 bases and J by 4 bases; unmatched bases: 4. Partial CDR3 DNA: TGTGCCAGCCGGGACAGGGGGACAGAGACC. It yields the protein CASRDRGTET. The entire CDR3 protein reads CASRDRGTETQYF.

CDR3: CASTAGTGGFLRGYTF. The sequenced part of the CDR3 DNA is TGTGCCAGTACCGCAGGGACAGGGGGCTTTCTTCGTGGC. The chain uses TRBV19 and TRBJ1-2; 12 bases are a match to TRBD1. The read halts 3 residues ahead of the CDR3 end, with the missing end drawn from the germline J gene. This CDR3 has 16 residues. Losses at the gene ends were 7 bases for V and 7 bases for J; bases not matched to a gene: 13. CDR1 LNHDA and CDR2 SQIVND come from the germline V gene (reference sequence).

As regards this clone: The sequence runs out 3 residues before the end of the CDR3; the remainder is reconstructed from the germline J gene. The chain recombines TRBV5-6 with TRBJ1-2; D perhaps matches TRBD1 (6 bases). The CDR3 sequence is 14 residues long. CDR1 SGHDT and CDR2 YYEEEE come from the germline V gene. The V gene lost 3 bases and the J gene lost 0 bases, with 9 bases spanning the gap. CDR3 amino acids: CASSWGPSNYGYTF. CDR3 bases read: TGTGCCAGCAGCTGGGGGCCCTCTAACTATGGC. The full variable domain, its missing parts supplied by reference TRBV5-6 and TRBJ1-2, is DAGVTQSPTHLIKTRGQQVTLRCSPKSGHDTVSWYQQALGQGPQFIFQYYEEEERQRGNFPDRFSGHQFPNYSSELNVNALLLGDSALYLCASSWGPSNYGYTFGSGTRLTVV.

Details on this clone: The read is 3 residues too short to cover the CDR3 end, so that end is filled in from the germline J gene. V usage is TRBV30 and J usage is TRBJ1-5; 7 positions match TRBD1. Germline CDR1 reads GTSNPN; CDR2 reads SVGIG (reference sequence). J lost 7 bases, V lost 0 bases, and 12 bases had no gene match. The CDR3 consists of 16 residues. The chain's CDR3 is CAWSVPRGYGRQPQHF. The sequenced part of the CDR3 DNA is TGTGCCTGGAGTGTTCCCAGGGGGTACGGAAGGCAGCCC.

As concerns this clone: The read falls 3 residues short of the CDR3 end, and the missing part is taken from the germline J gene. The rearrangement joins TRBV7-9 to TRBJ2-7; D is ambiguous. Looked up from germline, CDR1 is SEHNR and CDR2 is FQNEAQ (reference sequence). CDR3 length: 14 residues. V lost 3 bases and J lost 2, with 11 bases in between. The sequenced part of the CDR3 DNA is TGTGCCAGCAGCTTGGCCCCAGGCCCCTACGAG. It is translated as CASSLAPGPYE. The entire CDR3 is CASSLAPGPYEQYF.

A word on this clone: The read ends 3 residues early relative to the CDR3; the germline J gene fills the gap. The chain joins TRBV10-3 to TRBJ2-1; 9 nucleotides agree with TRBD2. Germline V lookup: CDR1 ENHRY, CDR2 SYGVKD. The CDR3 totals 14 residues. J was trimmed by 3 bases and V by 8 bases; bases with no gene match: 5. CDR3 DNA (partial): TGTGCCATCCGTCCTAGCGGGGACTACAATGAG. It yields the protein CAIRPSGDYNE. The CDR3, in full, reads CAIRPSGDYNEQFF.

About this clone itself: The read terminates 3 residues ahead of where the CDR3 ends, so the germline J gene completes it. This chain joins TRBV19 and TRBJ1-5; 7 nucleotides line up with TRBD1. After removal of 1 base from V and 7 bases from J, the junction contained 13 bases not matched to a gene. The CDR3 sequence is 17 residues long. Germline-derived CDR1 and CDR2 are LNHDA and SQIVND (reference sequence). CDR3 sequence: CASSIARDRVLRQPQHF. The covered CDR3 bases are TGTGCCAGTAGTATAGCCCGGGACAGAGTTTTGCGACAGCCC.

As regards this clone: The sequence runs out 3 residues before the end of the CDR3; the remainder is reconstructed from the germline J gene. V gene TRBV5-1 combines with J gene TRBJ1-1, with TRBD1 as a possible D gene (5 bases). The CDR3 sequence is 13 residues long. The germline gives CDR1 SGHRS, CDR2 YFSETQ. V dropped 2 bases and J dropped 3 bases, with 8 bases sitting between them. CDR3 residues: CASSFDSYTEAFF. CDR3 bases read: TGCGCCAGCAGCTTCGACAGCTACACTGAA.

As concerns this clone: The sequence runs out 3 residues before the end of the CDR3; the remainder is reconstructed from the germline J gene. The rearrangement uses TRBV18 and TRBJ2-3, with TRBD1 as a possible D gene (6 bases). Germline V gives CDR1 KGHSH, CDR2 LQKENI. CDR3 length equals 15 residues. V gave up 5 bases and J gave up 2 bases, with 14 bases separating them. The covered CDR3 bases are TGTGCCAGCTCAACAATGACAGGCCACACAGATACG. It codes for CASSTMTGHTDT. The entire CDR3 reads CASSTMTGHTDTQYF.

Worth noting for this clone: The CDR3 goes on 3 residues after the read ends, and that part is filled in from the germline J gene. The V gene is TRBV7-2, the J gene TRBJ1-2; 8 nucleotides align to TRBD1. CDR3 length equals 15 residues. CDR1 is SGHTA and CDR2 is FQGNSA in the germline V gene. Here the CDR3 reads CASSDPGGSRRGYTF. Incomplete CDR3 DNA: TGTGCCAGCAGCGACCCAGGGGGCTCAAGGAGGGGC.